These T cell receptor beta chains were read from a single sample in a study of T-cell reconstitution after alpha-beta-depleted transplantation in children. One entry per CDR3 protein results from TCRdb running MiXCR on the PCR reads. The table has around 490,000 distinct CDR3 sequences, over 9.5% seen once; the top ten hold less than 15%. Sample: PBMCs, mostly from graft donor cells, taken 180 days after TCRalphabeta/CD19-depleted stem cell transplant. These receptor sequences come from a female patient aged 2-10 years who had a stem cell transplant for aplastic anemia, so the T cells may come from the graft donor. CDR3s include the opening cysteine and the closing phenylalanine or tryptophan. D genes are given only for firm matches. Clone sizes are given selectively: once, few, many, or a class where the clone is expanded.

clone size	V gene	D gene	J gene	CDR3 protein	CDR3 DNA
many	TRBV29-1	.	TRBJ2-3	CSGCRGTDTQYF	TGCAGCGGATGTAGGGGTACAGATACGCAGTATTTT
few	TRBV20-1	.	TRBJ2-7	CSGQRADPYEQYF	TGCAGTGGGCAACGAGCTGACCCCTACGAGCAGTACTTC
few	TRBV12-3/TRBV12-4	.	TRBJ1-2	CASSTQGHYGYTF	TGTGCCAGCAGTACACAGGGCCACTATGGCTACACCTTC
many	TRBV5-1	TRBD2	TRBJ2-3	CASSLGLAGDTQYF	TGCGCCAGCAGCTTGGGACTAGCGGGGGATACGCAGTATTTT
few	TRBV20-1	TRBD2	TRBJ2-2	CSARRLATNTGELFF	TGCAGTGCTCGACGACTAGCGACGAACACCGGGGAGCTGTTTTTT
many	TRBV12-3/TRBV12-4	TRBD2	TRBJ2-3	CPPSGGVFTDTQYF	TGCCCCCCTTCGGGAGGGGTCTTCACAGATACGCAGTATTTT
few	TRBV7-2	TRBD2	TRBJ2-1	CASSPASGRSYNEQFF	TGTGCCAGCAGCCCCGCCAGCGGGAGGTCCTACAATGAGCAGTTCTTC
.	TRBV3-1	.	TRBJ1-6	CASSQDNGSPLHF	TGTGCCAGCAGCCAAGATAACGGTTCACCCCTCCACTTT
many	TRBV3-1	.	TRBJ2-7	CASSQERRGYEQYF	TGTGCCAGCAGCCAAGAGAGGCGAGGCTACGAGCAGTACTTC
.	TRBV29-1	.	TRBJ2-1	CSVVRANEQFF	TGCAGCGTTGTAAGGGCCAATGAGCAGTTCTTC
few	TRBV28	.	TRBJ1-2	CASSWPGEAYGYTF	TGTGCCAGCAGTTGGCCGGGGGAGGCATATGGCTACACCTTC
.	TRBV14	TRBD2	TRBJ2-7	CASSPLGAGGLYEQYF	TGTGCCAGCAGCCCCTTAGGCGCGGGAGGTCTCTACGAGCAGTACTTC
.	TRBV5-4	.	TRBJ2-1	CASSPPGQGQFF	TGTGCCAGCAGCCCCCCAGGGCAAGGGCAGTTCTTC
.	TRBV6-5	TRBD2	TRBJ2-3	CASSYSGGGAGGADTQYF	TGTGCCAGCAGTTACTCGGGAGGTGGAGCGGGAGGGGCAGATACGCAGTATTTT
many	TRBV4-1	TRBD2	TRBJ2-7	CASSQDPGLGAYEQYF	TGCGCCAGCAGCCAAGATCCGGGACTAGGGGCCTACGAGCAGTACTTC
.	TRBV6-2/TRBV6-3	.	TRBJ1-5	CASSYSRGDQPQHF	TGTGCCAGCAGTTACTCGAGAGGGGATCAGCCCCAGCATTTT
.	TRBV25-1	TRBD1	TRBJ2-3	CASGQGATDTQYF	TGTGCCAGCGGACAGGGGGCAACAGATACGCAGTATTTT
.	TRBV2	.	TRBJ2-7	CASKRGPYEQYF	TGTGCCTCCAAACGGGGGCCCTACGAGCAGTACTTC
few	TRBV29-1	.	TRBJ1-2	CSVASGLTGGNGYTF	TGCAGCGTTGCCTCGGGGCTCACAGGCGGTAATGGCTACACCTTC
few	TRBV4-2	.	TRBJ2-7	CASSQDGVSNGQYF	TGTGCCAGCAGCCAAGACGGGGTTTCCAACGGGCAGTACTTC
many	TRBV12-3/TRBV12-4	.	TRBJ2-2	CASTRGVGGRTGELFF	TGTGCCAGCACTCGAGGGGTGGGGGGCCGGACCGGGGAGCTGTTTTTT
few	TRBV6-5	TRBD1	TRBJ2-2	CASSYSTGGSGELFF	TGTGCCAGCAGTTACTCGACAGGGGGCTCCGGGGAGCTGTTTTTT
few	TRBV7-2	.	TRBJ1-2	CASSLRPYDGYTF	TGTGCCAGCAGCTTACGTCCGTATGATGGCTACACCTTC
few	TRBV20-1	.	TRBJ1-1	CSANAGVLNTEAFF	TGCAGTGCTAACGCAGGGGTTCTGAACACTGAAGCTTTCTTT
.	TRBV20-1	TRBD1	TRBJ1-5	CSANQGAQPQHF	TGCAGTGCTAACCAGGGGGCTCAGCCCCAGCATTTT
.	TRBV20-1	.	TRBJ2-1	CSARDLDLEGSHNEQFF	TGCAGTGCTAGAGATCTCGATCTGGAGGGATCCCACAATGAGCAGTTCTTC
.	TRBV12-5	.	TRBJ1-1	CASGPGYPNTEAFF	TGTGCTAGTGGCCCGGGATACCCGAACACTGAAGCTTTCTTT
.	TRBV10-3	TRBD2	TRBJ2-1	CAIRGLGGEQFF	TGTGCCATCAGGGGACTAGGAGGTGAGCAGTTCTTC
.	TRBV6-1	.	TRBJ2-2	CASNKGPFSSGELFF	TGTGCCAGCAACAAGGGACCGTTTTCCTCCGGGGAGCTGTTTTTT
.	TRBV20-1	TRBD2	TRBJ2-2	CNAPTSGSTGELFF	TGCAATGCCCCGACTAGCGGGAGCACCGGGGAGCTGTTTTTT
.	TRBV25-1	TRBD1	TRBJ2-7	CASSEGDSYEQYF	TGTGCCAGCAGTGAGGGGGACAGCTACGAGCAGTACTTC
many	TRBV29-1	.	TRBJ2-3	CSVEDDPPWNTQYF	TGCAGCGTTGAAGATGACCCCCCGTGGAATACGCAGTATTTT
.	TRBV20-1	.	TRBJ1-2	CSARAGNGYTF	TGCAGTGCTAGAGCAGGGAATGGCTACACCTTC
.	TRBV7-8	.	TRBJ2-7	CASSPRLPFAYEQYF	TGTGCCAGCAGCCCCCGGCTCCCCTTTGCCTACGAGCAGTACTTC
few	TRBV6-5	.	TRBJ2-1	CASSYSLYNEQFF	TGTGCCAGCAGTTACTCCCTGTACAATGAGCAGTTCTTC
many	TRBV29-1	TRBD1	TRBJ1-5	CSVRETGSGQPQHF	TGCAGCGTGCGAGAGACAGGGTCCGGTCAGCCCCAGCATTTT
.	TRBV29-1	.	TRBJ2-7	CSVMEFYEQYF	TGCAGCGTTATGGAGTTTTACGAGCAGTACTTC
many	TRBV12-3/TRBV12-4	.	TRBJ1-4	CASNTGGLNEKLFF	TGTGCCAGCAATACAGGCGGGCTTAATGAAAAACTGTTTTTT
.	TRBV29-1	.	TRBJ2-1	CSVGGMVGNEQFF	TGCAGCGTTGGGGGCATGGTGGGAAATGAGCAGTTCTTC
few	TRBV25-1	.	TRBJ2-2	CASKTATNTGELFF	TGTGCCAGCAAGACGGCGACTAACACCGGGGAGCTGTTTTTT
few	TRBV3-1	.	TRBJ2-1	CASSHLGTLKQFF	TGTGCCAGCAGCCACCTTGGTACTTTGAAACAGTTCTTC
.	TRBV28	.	TRBJ1-2	CASRRDTVNYGYTF	TGTGCCAGCAGGAGGGACACAGTTAACTATGGCTACACCTTC
.	TRBV4-3	TRBD1	TRBJ2-5	CASSQQVFRDRARETQYF	TGCGCCAGCAGCCAACAGGTTTTCCGGGACAGGGCGCGAGAGACCCAGTACTTC
many	TRBV7-9	TRBD1	TRBJ2-5	CASSLGDRGHVTQYF	TGTGCCAGCAGCTTAGGGGACAGGGGGCATGTGACCCAGTACTTC
.	TRBV9	.	TRBJ2-7	CASSVDGHEQYF	TGTGCCAGCAGCGTGGACGGCCACGAGCAGTACTTC
few	TRBV29-1	TRBD1	TRBJ2-1	CSVEDPGTGSYNEQFF	TGCAGCGTTGAAGATCCCGGGACAGGGTCTTACAATGAGCAGTTCTTC
.	TRBV18	.	TRBJ1-3	CASSPMRRRSGNTIYF	TGTGCCAGCTCACCGATGAGGAGGCGCTCTGGAAACACCATATATTTT
many	TRBV12-3/TRBV12-4	TRBD1	TRBJ1-6	CASSRRQGGNSPLHF	TGTGCCAGCAGCCGCCGACAGGGGGGCAATTCACCCCTCCACTTT
few	TRBV19	.	TRBJ2-5	CASSIAGLETQYF	TGTGCCAGTAGTATAGCAGGGCTGGAGACCCAGTACTTC
few	TRBV12-5	.	TRBJ1-6	CASGLALGASSYNSPLHF	TGTGCTAGTGGTTTGGCCCTCGGGGCCAGCTCCTATAATTCACCCCTCCACTTT
.	TRBV7-7	TRBD1	TRBJ2-5	CASSHGQGQETQYF	TGTGCCAGCAGCCACGGACAGGGCCAAGAGACCCAGTACTTC
few	TRBV15	.	TRBJ1-3	CATSRDPSGVSGNTIYF	TGTGCCACCAGCAGAGACCCCTCCGGGGTTTCTGGAAACACCATATATTTT
.	TRBV18	TRBD1	TRBJ1-2	CASSPRDRGAYGYTF	TGTGCCAGCTCACCCCGGGACAGGGGCGCCTATGGCTACACCTTC